This is a list of T cell receptor beta chains from one sample in a study of shared clonotypes between healthy human individuals. This table comes from immunoSEQ multiplex PCR, and its TCRdb copy is limited to in-frame clones, with some not included. Of about 1 million clones in the sample, about 75% were seen once. The sequenced material came from memory CD4+ T cells sorted from blood. These receptors all come from a man in his late teens or twenties in good health. Both conserved end residues are part of each CDR3. The order of the fields is D gene, V gene, CDR3 length, clone size, J gene, CDR3 DNA, CDR3 protein. D genes are given only for firm matches. Size is omitted from some rows. Given values are once, few, many or a class for expanded clones.

TRBD2	TRBV27	15	NA	TRBJ2-7	TGTGCCAGCAGTTTAGGGACTAGCTCGAACTACGAGCAGTACTTC	CASSLGTSSNYEQYF
NA	TRBV28	15	once	TRBJ2-2	TGTGCCAGCAGTTTGAAAGGAAGTAGGACCGGGGAGCTGTTTTTT	CASSLKGSRTGELFF
TRBD1	TRBV5-4	15	NA	TRBJ2-2	TGTGCCAGCACCAAAAGACAGGGAAACACCGGGGAGCTGTTTTTT	CASTKRQGNTGELFF
TRBD2	TRBV5-1	14	NA	TRBJ2-7	TGCGCCAGCAGCTTGACTGCGGGAGGCAACGAGCAGTACTTC	CASSLTAGGNEQYF
NA	TRBV2	11	NA	TRBJ1-2	TGTGCCAGCAGTACAGGGTTGGGCTACACCTTC	CASSTGLGYTF
NA	TRBV30	12	few	TRBJ1-1	TGTGCCTGGAGTGAGGTTTCCGCTGAAGCTTTCTTT	CAWSEVSAEAFF
NA	TRBV19	13	NA	TRBJ2-3	TGTGCCACAAGCGACGGAACGTCAGATACGCAGTATTTT	CATSDGTSDTQYF
TRBD2	TRBV11-3	16	NA	TRBJ2-1	TGTGCCAGCAGCTCAAGACTAGCGGGAGGAAACAATGAGCAGTTCTTC	CASSSRLAGGNNEQFF
NA	TRBV29-1	12	NA	TRBJ2-2	TGCAGCGTAGAGCGCAGCACCGGGGAGCTGTTTTTT	CSVERSTGELFF
NA	TRBV4-3	15	NA	TRBJ1-5	TGCGCCAGCAGCCAAGATAATCTCCGGAATCAGCCCCAGCATTTT	CASSQDNLRNQPQHF
TRBD2	TRBV6-5	15	once	TRBJ2-1	TGTGCCAGCAGTCCCCCCGGGAGGGCGAGCAATGAGCAGTTCTTC	CASSPPGRASNEQFF
NA	TRBV5-1	14	NA	TRBJ2-2	TGCGCTACTCGGGCACGAGGGGACACCGGGGAGCTGTTTTTT	CATRARGDTGELFF
NA	TRBV27	13	NA	TRBJ2-7	TGTGCCAGCAGTTCGAACCGCGAGTACGAGCAGTACTTC	CASSSNREYEQYF
NA	TRBV2	11	few	TRBJ1-1	TGTGCCAGCAGAGCAAGCACTGAAGCTTTCTTT	CASRASTEAFF
NA	TRBV7-9	13	NA	TRBJ1-5	TGTGCCAGCAGCTTGGCCCTAAATCAGCCCCAGCATTTT	CASSLALNQPQHF
TRBD1	TRBV19	16	once	TRBJ2-5	TGTGCCAGTAGTATAGCATCAGGGGGCGGCAGGGAGACCCAGTACTTC	CASSIASGGGRETQYF
NA	TRBV5-4	15	once	TRBJ1-3	TGTGCCAGCAGCTTGGGGTCAGGGTTCGGAAACACCATATATTTT	CASSLGSGFGNTIYF